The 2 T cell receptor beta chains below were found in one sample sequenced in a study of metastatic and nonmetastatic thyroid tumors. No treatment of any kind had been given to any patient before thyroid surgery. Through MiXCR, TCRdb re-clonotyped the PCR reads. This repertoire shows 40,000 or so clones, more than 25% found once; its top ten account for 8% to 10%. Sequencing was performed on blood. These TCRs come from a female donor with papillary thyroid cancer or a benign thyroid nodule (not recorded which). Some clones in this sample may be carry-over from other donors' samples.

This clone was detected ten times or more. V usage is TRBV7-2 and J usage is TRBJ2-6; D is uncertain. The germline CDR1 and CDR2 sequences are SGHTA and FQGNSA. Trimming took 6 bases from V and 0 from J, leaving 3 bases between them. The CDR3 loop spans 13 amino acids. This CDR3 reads CASRISGANVLTF. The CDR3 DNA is TGTGCCAGCAGAATCTCTGGGGCCAACGTCCTGACTTTC.

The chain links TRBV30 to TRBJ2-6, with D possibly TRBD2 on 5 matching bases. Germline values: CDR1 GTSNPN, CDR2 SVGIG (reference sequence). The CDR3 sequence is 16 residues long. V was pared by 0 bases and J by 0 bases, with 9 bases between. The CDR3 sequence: CAWSVLGGSGANVLTF. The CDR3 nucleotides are TGTGCCTGGAGTGTACTAGGCGGCTCTGGGGCCAACGTCCTGACTTTC.